Here is one T cell receptor (beta chain) with its context. Its antigen is as yet unknown. Unique molecular identifiers were carried by the TCR beta cDNA libraries. From the PCR reads, TCRdb called clonotypes with MiXCR, one entry per CDR3 protein. The sample has over 700,000 distinct CDR3 sequences, roughly 27% seen once; the top ten hold roughly 0.54%. Trimming shortened V by 3 bases and J by 8 bases, and 20 bases separated the two germline ends. CDR3 length equals 15 residues. The germline V gene encodes CDR1 DFQATT and CDR2 SNEGSKA (reference sequence). This sample is part of a study of post-analysis software for immune sequencing data. Study-level findings and limits: The study found TRBV5-6, TRBV5-1 and TRBV20-1 among a handful of TRBV segments more frequent in patients than controls.

This receptor was obtained from a girl between 10 and 17 years old with multiple sclerosis. Sequenced: blood. The V call is TRBV20-1, the J call TRBJ2-1; D unresolved. The CDR3 nucleotides read TGCAGTGCTAGGGTACCTCGCGGTGGATTCGATGAGCAGTTCTTC. Residues: CSARVPRGGFDEQFF.